Shown below are 19 T cell receptor beta chains from a single sample sequenced in a study of blood T cell repertoires in COVID-19. Libraries were prepared by immunoSEQ multiplex PCR; TCRdb keeps only in-frame clonotypes and omits some of them. The data hold about 220,000 clones, with just over 85% observed a single time. The sample comprised PBMCs or T cells enriched from blood (not recorded which). These receptor sequences come from a woman in her thirties or forties with acute COVID-19.

The J gene is TRBJ1-3, the V gene TRBV15; D remains ambiguous. The V gene's germline CDR1 is LNHNV and CDR2 YYDKDF (reference sequence). Trimming removed 0 bases from V and 7 bases from J, with 16 bases in between. This CDR3 is 16 amino acids long. CDR3 nucleotides: TGTGCCACCAGCAGAGATCTCCTCGGGGTTCGGAACACCATATATTTT. This sequence encodes CATSRDLLGVRNTIYF. The entire variable domain, with the rest obtained from reference TRBV15 and TRBJ1-3, is as follows: DAMVIQNPRYQVTQFGKPVTLSCSQTLNHNVMYWYQQKSSQAPKLLFHYYDKDFNNEADTPDNFQSRRPNTSFCFLDIRSPGLGDTAMYLCATSRDLLGVRNTIYFGEGSWLTVV.

The chain couples TRBV11-2 to TRBJ1-3, with no clear D. Germline V gene sequence: CDR1 SGHAT, CDR2 FQNNGV. CDR3 length equals 13 residues. The V gene lost 6 bases and the J gene lost 0 bases, with 6 bases spanning the gap. Written as DNA, the CDR3 is TGTGCCAGCAGGGCCGCCTCTGGAAACACCATATATTTT. This sequence encodes CASRAASGNTIYF. Full variable domain (rest looked up from reference TRBV11-2 and TRBJ1-3): EAGVAQSPRYKIIEKRQSVAFWCNPISGHATLYWYQQILGQGPKLLIQFQNNGVVDDSQLPKDRFSAERLKGVDSTLKIQPAKLEDSAVYLCASRAASGNTIYFGEGSWLTVV.

The J gene is TRBJ1-2, the V gene TRBV5-8, with no clear D. Germline V gives CDR1 SGHTS, CDR2 YDEGEE. The CDR3 is 13 amino acids. With 0 bases removed from V and 4 bases from J, the gap between germline ends came to 7 bases. The CDR3 loop reads CASSLGSGYGYTF. CDR3 nucleotide sequence: TGTGCCAGCAGCTTGGGGAGCGGCTATGGCTACACCTTC.

About this clone itself: Other DNA sequences in this specimen translate into the identical CDR3. The chain couples TRBV5-1 to TRBJ1-6; the D gene is possibly TRBD1 (5 bases). The CDR3 runs 14 residues. V was cut by 0 bases and J by 7 bases, with 8 bases left in between. Per germline, CDR1 SGHRS and CDR2 YFSETQ. The CDR3 DNA follows: TGCGCCAGCAGCTTGGGGCAGGGAAATTCACCCCTCCACTTT. It is translated as CASSLGQGNSPLHF.

The chain couples TRBV19 to TRBJ2-3; TRBD2 agrees at 9 bases. This CDR3 comprises 20 residues. Per the germline V gene, CDR1 is LNHDA and CDR2 is SQIVND (reference sequence). J was trimmed by 4 bases and V by 4 bases; bases with no gene match: 21. The CDR3 sequence is CASSTRKAGGQLGLADTQYF. For the CDR3, the DNA is TGTGCCAGTAGTACCAGGAAGGCGGGGGGGCAGTTAGGACTGGCAGATACGCAGTATTTT.

This chain links TRBV7-9 with TRBJ1-4, with D maybe TRBD1 (5 bases). Trimming stripped 1 base from V and 10 bases from J, with 16 bases between. Germline V gives CDR1 SEHNR, CDR2 FQNEAQ (reference sequence). The CDR3 sequence is 15 residues long. The CDR3 DNA reads as TGTGCCAGCAGCTTAGATGGGGCCCCAAGGGTAAAACTGTTTTTT. Its translation is CASSLDGAPRVKLFF.

The V gene is TRBV5-1, the J gene TRBJ2-3; D gene uncertain. V was cut by 3 bases and J by 2 bases, with 10 bases left in between. In germline, CDR1 is SGHRS, CDR2 YFSETQ. CDR3 length equals 14 residues. CDR3 sequence reads: CASSSTGATDTQYF. CDR3 sequence (DNA): TGCGCCAGCAGCTCCACCGGAGCCACAGATACGCAGTATTTT.

The V call is TRBV2, the J call TRBJ2-6, with 9 bases identical to TRBD1. J was trimmed by 0 bases and V by 7 bases; bases with no gene match: 4. The CDR3 is made up of 16 amino acids. CDR1 is SNHLY and CDR2 is FYNNEI in the germline V gene. The CDR3 region is CASIRDRASGANVLTF. The CDR3 bases are TGTGCCAGCATCCGGGACAGGGCCTCTGGGGCCAACGTCCTGACTTTC. The full variable domain, in which reference TRBV2 and TRBJ2-6 provide the parts outside the CDR3, is EPEVTQTPSHQVTQMGQEVILRCVPISNHLYFYWYRQILGQKVEFLVSFYNNEISEKSEIFDDQFSVERPDGSNFTLKIRSTKLEDSAMYFCASIRDRASGANVLTFGAGSRLTVL.

The rearrangement uses TRBV19 and TRBJ1-2; D gene ambiguous. The CDR3 length is 14 residues. V was clipped by 6 bases and J by 10 bases, with 21 bases between them. The germline CDR1 and CDR2 sequences are LNHDA and SQIVND (reference sequence). The CDR3 is CASRESAESVAYTF. DNA of the CDR3: TGTGCCAGTAGAGAGTCGGCGGAAAGTGTCGCCTACACCTTC.

This clone was counted a single time. This chain connects TRBV14 to TRBJ1-2; weak D call: TRBD1 (6 bases). Germline assignment: CDR1 SGHDN and CDR2 FVKESK. This CDR3 is 14 amino acids long. Trimming left V 2 bases short and J 5 bases short, with 12 bases between. As DNA, the CDR3 is TGTGCCAGCAGCCAATTTGACAGGAGATATGGCTACACCTTC. Translated: CASSQFDRRYGYTF.

This chain links TRBV5-1 with TRBJ1-1; D is unclear. Germline loops: CDR1 SGHRS, CDR2 YFSETQ. Trimming pared 0 bases from V and 12 bases from J, leaving 12 bases between. The CDR3 sequence is 12 residues long. CDR3 loop: CASSLAGGGTFF. The CDR3 region has the DNA TGCGCCAGCAGCTTGGCCGGTGGAGGGACTTTCTTT.

The rearrangement joins TRBV27 to TRBJ1-1; a possible D gene is TRBD1 (6 bases). CDR1 MNHEY and CDR2 SMNVEV come from the germline V gene (reference sequence). The V end was cut by 6 bases, the J end by 6 bases, with 26 bases between. This CDR3 has 17 amino acids. The CDR3 DNA reads as TGTGCCAGCAGCGAAGGCAGGACAGTCAGCCCTGGGCCTGAAGCTTTCTTT. This encodes CASSEGRTVSPGPEAFF.

The V call is TRBV7-9, the J call TRBJ1-3; maybe TRBD1 (5 bases). Germline CDR1 SEHNR, CDR2 FQNEAQ (reference sequence). Trimming took 3 bases from V and 0 from J, leaving 18 bases between them. This CDR3 has 18 amino acids. The CDR3 DNA sequence: TGTGCCAGCAGCTTTATAGGGACTACTTTGCTCTCTGGAAACACCATATATTTT. As protein: CASSFIGTTLLSGNTIYF.

This CDR3 is CASSFLVGAKNEKLFF. The CDR3 nucleotides are TGCGCCAGCAGCTTTCTCGTTGGGGCGAAGAATGAAAAACTGTTTTTT. The gene calls are TRBV5-1 and TRBJ1-4; D possibly corresponds to TRBD1 (5 bases). The germline V and J ends were trimmed by 2 bases and 5 bases, with 16 bases remaining between them. The CDR3 sequence is 16 residues long. Germline V gives CDR1 SGHRS, CDR2 YFSETQ.

This sequence joins TRBV10-3 and TRBJ2-3; no clear D gene. The germline V gene encodes CDR1 ENHRY and CDR2 SYGVKD. The CDR3 runs 13 residues. The ends were cut back, 0 bases at V and 2 bases at J, with 3 bases in the middle. CDR3 sequence reads: CAISESYTDTQYF. DNA for the CDR3: TGTGCCATCAGTGAGTCGTACACAGATACGCAGTATTTT.

A word on this clone: Different DNA sequences within this sample yield the same CDR3. The rearrangement links TRBV19 to TRBJ1-1; 9 nucleotides match TRBD1. The CDR3 sequence is 16 residues long. V lost 5 bases, J lost 0 bases, and 7 bases stayed unmatched. CDR1 is LNHDA, CDR2 SQIVND, per germline (reference sequence). In DNA form, the CDR3 reads TGTGCCAGTAGTGGGGGACAGGGAACCATGAACACTGAAGCTTTCTTT. It encodes CASSGGQGTMNTEAFF.

The genes are TRBV18 and TRBJ1-1; 7 nucleotides match TRBD1. Germline values: CDR1 KGHSH, CDR2 LQKENI. V lost 6 bases to trimming and J lost 3 bases; unmatched junction nucleotides: 4. This CDR3 has 13 amino acids. CDR3 in DNA: TGTGCCAGCTCGCTTACAGGGGACACTGAAGCTTTCTTT. Amino acid sequence: CASSLTGDTEAFF.

The chain couples TRBV7-9 to TRBJ1-5; 8 bases line up with TRBD1. The germline gives CDR1 SEHNR, CDR2 FQNEAQ (reference sequence). The CDR3 spans 15 residues. The V gene end was trimmed by 3 bases and the J gene end by 10 bases; junction bases not matched to a gene: 11. For the CDR3, the DNA is TGTGCCAGCAGCTTTGGAGGTCAGGGGGCGGGTCCCCAGCATTTT. Translated, it gives CASSFGGQGAGPQHF.

For the CDR3, the DNA is TGTGCCAGCAGTGAACTCCGGGACAGCTATAACTATGGCTACACCTTC. As protein: CASSELRDSYNYGYTF. The chain combines TRBV6-1 with TRBJ1-2; the match to TRBD1 covers 7 bases. The CDR3 is 16 residues long. Germline CDR1 MNHNS, CDR2 SASEGT. V gave up 2 bases and J gave up 1 base; unmatched junction bases: 7.